This T cell receptor beta chain comes out of a study of T cells in Graves' hyperthyroidism and ophthalmopathy. This clonotype showed up just a few times. This CDR3 is built from 14 residues. The germline V gene has CDR1 SGHTA and CDR2 FQGNSA. V gave up 5 bases and J gave up 2 bases, with 12 bases separating them. Amplification targeted TCR beta CDR3 regions from RNA transcripts. The HTBI set primed first-round TCR CDR3 RT-PCR. In TCRdb, the multiplex PCR reads were re-called with MiXCR into one record per CDR3 protein. This table holds about 640,000 distinct CDR3 sequences, more than 20% found once. This chain connects TRBV7-2 to TRBJ1-2; D may be TRBD1 (6 bases). The sequenced sample was blood. This TCR was sampled from a man aged 25 to 40 with Graves' ophthalmopathy. The CDR3 DNA is TGTGCCAGCAGCGCTTCGACAGGAAACTATGGCTACACCTTC. This sequence encodes CASSASTGNYGYTF.